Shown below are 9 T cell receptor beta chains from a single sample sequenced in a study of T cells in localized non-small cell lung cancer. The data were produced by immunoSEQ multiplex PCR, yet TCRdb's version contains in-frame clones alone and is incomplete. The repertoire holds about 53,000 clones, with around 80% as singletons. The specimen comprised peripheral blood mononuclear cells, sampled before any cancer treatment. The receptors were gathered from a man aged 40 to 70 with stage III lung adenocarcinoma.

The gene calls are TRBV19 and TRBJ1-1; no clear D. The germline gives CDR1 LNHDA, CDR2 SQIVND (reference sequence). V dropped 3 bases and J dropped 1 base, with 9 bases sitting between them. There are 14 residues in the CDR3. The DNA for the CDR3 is TGTGCCAGTAGTATTAAGGGAGGGAACACTGAAGCTTTCTTT. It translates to CASSIKGGNTEAFF.

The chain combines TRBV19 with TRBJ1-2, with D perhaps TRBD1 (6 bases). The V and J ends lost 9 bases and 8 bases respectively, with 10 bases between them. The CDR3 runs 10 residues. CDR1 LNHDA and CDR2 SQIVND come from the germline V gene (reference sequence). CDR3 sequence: CASRGGGYTF. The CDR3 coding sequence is TGTGCCAGCCGTGGGGGCGGCTACACCTTC. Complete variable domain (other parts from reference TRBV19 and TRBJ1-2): DGGITQSPKYLFRKEGQNVTLSCEQNLNHDAMYWYRQDPGQGLRLIYYSQIVNDFQKGDIAEGYSVSREKKESFPLTVTSAQKNPTAFYLCASRGGGYTFGSGTRLTVV.

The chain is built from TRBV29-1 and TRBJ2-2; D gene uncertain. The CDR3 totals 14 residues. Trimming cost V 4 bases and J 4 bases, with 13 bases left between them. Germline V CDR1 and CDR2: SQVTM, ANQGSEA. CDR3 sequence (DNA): TGCAGCGTTGTAGGAACAATCTTCACCGGGGAGCTGTTTTTT. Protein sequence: CSVVGTIFTGELFF.

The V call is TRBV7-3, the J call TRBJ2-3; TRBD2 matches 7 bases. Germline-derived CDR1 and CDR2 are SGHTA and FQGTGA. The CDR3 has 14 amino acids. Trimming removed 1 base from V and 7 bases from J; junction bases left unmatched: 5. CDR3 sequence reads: CASSLSASGNTQYF. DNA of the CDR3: TGTGCCAGCAGCTTAAGTGCTAGCGGAAATACGCAGTATTTT.

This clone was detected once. CDR3 sequence (DNA): TGTGCCTGGAGTGTGGGAGGCGTGTATAGCAATCAGCCCCAGCATTTT. Its translation: CAWSVGGVYSNQPQHF. The chain carries TRBV30 and TRBJ1-5; D is undetermined. V lost 0 bases, J lost 0 bases, and 12 bases lay in between. The V gene's germline CDR1 is GTSNPN and CDR2 SVGIG (reference sequence). This CDR3 region has 16 residues. The full variable domain, in which reference TRBV30 and TRBJ1-5 provide the parts outside the CDR3, is SQTIHQWPATLVQPVGSPLSLECTVEGTSNPNLYWYRQAAGRGLQLLFYSVGIGQISSEVPQNLSASRPQDRQFILSSKKLLLSDSGFYLCAWSVGGVYSNQPQHFGDGTRLSIL.

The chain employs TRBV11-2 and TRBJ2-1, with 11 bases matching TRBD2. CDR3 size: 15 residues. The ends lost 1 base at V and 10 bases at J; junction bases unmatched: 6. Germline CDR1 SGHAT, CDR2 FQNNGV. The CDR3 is CASSLGPSGRLEQFF. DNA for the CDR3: TGTGCCAGCAGCTTAGGCCCTAGCGGGAGGCTAGAGCAGTTCTTC.

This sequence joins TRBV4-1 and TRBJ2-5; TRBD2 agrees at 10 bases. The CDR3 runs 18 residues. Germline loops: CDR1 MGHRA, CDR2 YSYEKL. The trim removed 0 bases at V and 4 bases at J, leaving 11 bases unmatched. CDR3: CASSQDRNSGGKGETQYF. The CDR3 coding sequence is TGCGCCAGCAGCCAAGATAGGAATAGCGGGGGGAAGGGAGAGACCCAGTACTTC.

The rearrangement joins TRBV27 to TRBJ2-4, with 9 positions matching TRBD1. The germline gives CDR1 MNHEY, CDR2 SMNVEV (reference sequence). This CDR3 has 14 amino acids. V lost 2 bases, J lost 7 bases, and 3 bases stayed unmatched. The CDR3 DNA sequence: TGTGCCAGCAGTTTAGGGACAGGGTTCAACATTCAGTACTTC. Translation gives CASSLGTGFNIQYF.

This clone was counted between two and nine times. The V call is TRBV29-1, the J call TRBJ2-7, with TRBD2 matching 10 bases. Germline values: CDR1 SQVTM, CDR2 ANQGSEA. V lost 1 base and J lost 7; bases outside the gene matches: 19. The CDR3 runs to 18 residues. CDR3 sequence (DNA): TGCAGCGTTGAAGCCCCTCCCTTTACTAGCGGGGAGGCCTTTGAGCAGTACTTC. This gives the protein CSVEAPPFTSGEAFEQYF.